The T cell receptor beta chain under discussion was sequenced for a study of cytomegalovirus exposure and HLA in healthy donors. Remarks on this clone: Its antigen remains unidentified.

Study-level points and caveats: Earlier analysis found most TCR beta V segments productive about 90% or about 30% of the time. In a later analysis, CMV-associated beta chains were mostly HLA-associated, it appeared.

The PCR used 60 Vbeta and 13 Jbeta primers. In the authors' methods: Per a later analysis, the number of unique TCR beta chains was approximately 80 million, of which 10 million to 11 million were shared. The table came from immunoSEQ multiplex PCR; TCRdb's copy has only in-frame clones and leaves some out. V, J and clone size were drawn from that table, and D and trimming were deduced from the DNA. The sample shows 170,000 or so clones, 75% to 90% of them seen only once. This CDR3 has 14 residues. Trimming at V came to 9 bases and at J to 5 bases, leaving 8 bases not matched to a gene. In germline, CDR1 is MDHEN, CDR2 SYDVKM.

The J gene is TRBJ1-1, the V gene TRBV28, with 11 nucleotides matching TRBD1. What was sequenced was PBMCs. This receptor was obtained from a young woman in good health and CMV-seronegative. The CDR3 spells CASIVGTGGTEAFF. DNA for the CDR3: TGTGCCAGTATAGTCGGGACAGGGGGAACTGAAGCTTTCTTT.